Presented here are 12 T cell receptor beta chains from one specimen sequenced in a study of technical replicates of blood from a handful of donors. Profiled with immunoSEQ multiplex PCR; TCRdb holds only in-frame clones, not every one. The table records about 93,000 clones, 95% of them present only once. Material: T cells isolated from PBMCs. The receptors here all came from a human donor in good health.

The J gene is TRBJ1-5, the V gene TRBV6-4; 9 positions agree with TRBD1. CDR1 is MRHNA, CDR2 SNTAGT, per germline. V dropped 3 bases and J dropped 2; count of bases not matched to a gene: 2. The CDR3 contains 15 residues. The CDR3 DNA is TGTGCCAGCAGTGAGACAGGGGGTGGCAATCAGCCCCAGCATTTT. Translated: CASSETGGGNQPQHF.

The gene calls are TRBV19 and TRBJ1-2; D remains ambiguous. V gave up 7 bases and J gave up 6 bases, with 9 bases separating them. This CDR3 spans 11 amino acids. Germline CDR1 and CDR2: LNHDA and SQIVND (reference sequence). The CDR3 DNA is TGTGCCAGTATGAGCGGGCATGGCTACACCTTC. This translates into CASMSGHGYTF.

V usage is TRBV27 and J usage is TRBJ2-7; TRBD1 agrees at 7 bases. The length of the CDR3 is 13 residues. Per the germline V gene, CDR1 is MNHEY and CDR2 is SMNVEV (reference sequence). J was trimmed by 5 bases and V by 9 bases; bases with no gene match: 10. This chain's CDR3 is CASRQGAIHEQYF. The CDR3 DNA sequence: TGTGCCAGTAGACAGGGAGCTATACACGAGCAGTACTTC.

The genes are TRBV28 and TRBJ1-1; 11 nucleotides line up with TRBD1. Germline V gives CDR1 MDHEN, CDR2 SYDVKM. This CDR3 region has 17 residues. The junction had 10 bases not matched to a gene; V was cut back by 3 bases and J by 4 bases. In DNA, the CDR3 is TGTGCCAGCAGTTTCCCCGGGTTGGGGACAGGGGGCACTGAAGCTTTCTTT. Its translation: CASSFPGLGTGGTEAFF.

The rearrangement joins TRBV10-3 to TRBJ1-6, with D perhaps TRBD1 (6 bases). The length of the CDR3 is 14 residues. Germline V gene lookup returns CDR1 ENHRY and CDR2 SYGVKD. Trimming stripped 7 bases from V and 7 bases from J, with 14 bases between. The CDR3, as DNA: TGTGCCATCAAAGCAGGGGACCTAAATTCACCCCTCCACTTT. This codes for CAIKAGDLNSPLHF.

This chain uses TRBV11-3 with TRBJ2-5; TRBD2 aligns across 13 bases. The ends lost 1 base at V and 4 bases at J; junction bases unmatched: 0. The CDR3 contains 15 residues. Germline V gene lookup returns CDR1 SGHNT and CDR2 YENEEA. CDR3 sequence reads: CASSLGTSGRETQYF. DNA of the CDR3: TGTGCCAGCAGCTTAGGGACTAGCGGGAGAGAGACCCAGTACTTC.

V gene TRBV29-1 combines with J gene TRBJ1-1; D gene ambiguous. Germline values: CDR1 SQVTM, CDR2 ANQGSEA. Trimming stripped 0 bases from V and 3 bases from J, with 5 bases between. The CDR3 covers 12 residues. The CDR3 DNA reads TGCAGCGTTGAAGATCGGGACACTGAAGCTTTCTTT. Its translation: CSVEDRDTEAFF.

The chain employs TRBV11-2 and TRBJ1-1; D remains ambiguous. The CDR3 runs 13 residues. CDR1 is SGHAT, CDR2 FQNNGV, per germline. Between the trimmed V and J ends, which lost 2 bases and 8 bases, there was a span of 12 bases. In nucleotides, the CDR3 is TGTGCCAGCAGCTTACTAGCGACGATCGAAGCTTTCTTT. Its translation: CASSLLATIEAFF. The entire variable domain, with the rest obtained from reference TRBV11-2 and TRBJ1-1, is as follows: EAGVAQSPRYKIIEKRQSVAFWCNPISGHATLYWYQQILGQGPKLLIQFQNNGVVDDSQLPKDRFSAERLKGVDSTLKIQPAKLEDSAVYLCASSLLATIEAFFGQGTRLTVV.

As DNA, the CDR3 is TGTGCCAGCAGTGAAATCGGCGGTTACTACGAGCAGTACTTC. Protein product: CASSEIGGYYEQYF. The chain recombines TRBV6-1 with TRBJ2-7; no clear D gene. Trimming removed 2 bases from V and 3 bases from J, with 11 bases in between. Per germline, CDR1 MNHNS and CDR2 SASEGT. CDR3 length equals 14 residues.

The rearrangement links TRBV7-3 to TRBJ1-5; TRBD1 is a possible D gene (5 bases). V lost 5 bases and J lost 4, with 9 bases in between. The germline V gene encodes CDR1 SGHTA and CDR2 FQGTGA. The CDR3 has 13 residues. The CDR3 protein is CASSRQGNQPQHF. The CDR3 nucleotides are TGTGCCAGCAGCCGTCAGGGAAATCAGCCCCAGCATTTT.

The chain employs TRBV9 and TRBJ1-3; D uncertain. The germline CDR1 and CDR2 sequences are SGDLS and YYNGEE. Between the trimmed V and J ends, which lost 0 bases and 0 bases, there was a span of 7 bases. There are 15 residues in the CDR3. The chain's CDR3 is CASSVVPSSGNTIYF. CDR3 DNA sequence: TGTGCCAGCAGCGTAGTCCCGAGCTCTGGAAACACCATATATTTT.

J is TRBJ1-5 and V is TRBV6-5; weak D call: TRBD1 (6 bases). Trimming removed 6 bases from V and 7 bases from J, with 19 bases in between. Germline values: CDR1 MNHEY, CDR2 SVGAGI. This CDR3 is 15 amino acids long. The chain's CDR3 is CASRETQGKRQPQHF. The DNA for the CDR3 is TGTGCCAGCAGGGAAACTCAGGGGAAAAGACAGCCCCAGCATTTT.